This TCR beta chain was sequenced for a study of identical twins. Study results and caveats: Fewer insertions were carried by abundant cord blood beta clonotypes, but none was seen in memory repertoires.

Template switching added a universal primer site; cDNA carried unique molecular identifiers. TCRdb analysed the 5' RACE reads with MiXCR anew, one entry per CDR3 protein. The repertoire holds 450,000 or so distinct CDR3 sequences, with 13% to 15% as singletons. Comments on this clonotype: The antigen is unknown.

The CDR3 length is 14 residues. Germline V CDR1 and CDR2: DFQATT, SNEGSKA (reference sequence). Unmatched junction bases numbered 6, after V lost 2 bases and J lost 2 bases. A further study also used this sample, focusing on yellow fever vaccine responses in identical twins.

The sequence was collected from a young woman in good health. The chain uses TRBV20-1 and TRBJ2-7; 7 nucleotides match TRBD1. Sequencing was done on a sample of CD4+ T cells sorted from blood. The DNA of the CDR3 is TGCAGTGCTAGAACTACGGGACAGACCTACGAGCAGTACTTC. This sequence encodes CSARTTGQTYEQYF.